This T cell receptor (beta chain) derives from a study of shared clonotypes between healthy human individuals. Sequencing was performed with immunoSEQ multiplex PCR; in TCRdb, only in-frame clones are kept and a portion is missing. The profile shows some 2,400,000 clones, more than 90% of them singletons. The sample consisted of naive CD4+ T cells sorted from blood. Subset of the sample: CD45RA+ positively selected. This clonotype originated in a man younger than 35 in good health.

In nucleotides, the CDR3 is TGTGCCTGGAACCGGGTCTCAGGCCTATACAATGAGCAGTTCTTC. It yields the protein CAWNRVSGLYNEQFF. V is TRBV30 and J is TRBJ2-1, with D hard to call. The CDR3 is 15 residues long. V lost 4 bases, J lost 4 bases, and 17 bases lay in between. CDR1 is GTSNPN and CDR2 is SVGIG in the germline V gene (reference sequence).